A selection of T cell receptor beta chains follows, all from one sample in a study of blood T cells in healthy people across ages. TCRdb reanalysed the 5' RACE reads using MiXCR and keeps one entry per CDR3 protein. The sample carries about 1.4 million distinct CDR3 sequences, approximately 60% recorded once. The sequencing input was blood. Receptors originate from a man aged 18 to 30 in good health. CDR3s include the opening cysteine and the closing phenylalanine or tryptophan. The D gene is left open where the match is weak. Rows may omit the clone size; those that give it use once, few, many or a size class.

J: TRBJ2-1; D: .; size: .; V: TRBV4-1; CDR3: CASSQDAFYGAGLSYNEQFF; DNA: TGCGCCAGCAGCCAAGATGCGTTTTATGGGGCAGGCCTATCCTACAATGAGCAGTTCTTC
J: TRBJ1-5; D: .; size: .; V: TRBV7-9; CDR3: CASSLVRGDGRQPQHF; DNA: TGTGCCAGCAGCTTAGTAAGAGGGGATGGGCGTCAGCCCCAGCATTTT
J: TRBJ2-7; D: TRBD2; size: once; V: TRBV5-1; CDR3: CASSLATSGGFEQYF; DNA: TGCGCCAGCAGCTTGGCCACTAGCGGGGGCTTTGAGCAGTACTTC
J: TRBJ2-1; D: TRBD1; size: few; V: TRBV29-1; CDR3: CSVETTGGYNEQFF; DNA: TGCAGCGTTGAGACGACAGGGGGCTACAATGAGCAGTTCTTC
J: TRBJ2-7; D: .; size: .; V: TRBV10-1; CDR3: CASSVGHPYEQYF; DNA: TGCGCCAGCAGTGTAGGGCATCCCTACGAGCAGTACTTC
J: TRBJ2-5; D: .; size: .; V: TRBV13; CDR3: CASSLGKARWVETQYF; DNA: TGTGCCAGCAGCTTAGGCAAAGCGAGATGGGTGGAGACCCAGTACTTC
J: TRBJ2-5; D: TRBD1; size: .; V: TRBV2; CDR3: CASRNRGQETQYF; DNA: TGTGCCAGCAGGAACAGGGGCCAAGAGACCCAGTACTTC
J: TRBJ2-7; D: TRBD2; size: .; V: TRBV3-1; CDR3: CASSRPRQGLYEQYF; DNA: TGTGCCAGCAGCCGCCCTCGGCAGGGACTATACGAGCAGTACTTC
J: TRBJ1-4; D: .; size: few; V: TRBV7-9; CDR3: CASSLVSWDNYNEKLFF; DNA: TGTGCCAGCAGCTTAGTCTCCTGGGACAACTATAATGAAAAACTGTTTTTT
J: TRBJ2-1; D: .; size: few; V: TRBV20-1; CDR3: CSASQVGRNEQFF; DNA: TGCAGTGCTAGTCAGGTGGGGCGAAATGAGCAGTTCTTC